Sequencing of this T cell receptor beta chain was carried out in a study of blood T cell repertoires in COVID-19. Libraries were prepared by immunoSEQ multiplex PCR; TCRdb keeps only in-frame clonotypes and omits some of them. The repertoire holds around 150,000 clones, with roughly four fifths as singletons. Looked up from germline, CDR1 is SGHDT and CDR2 is YYEEEE. The J segment lost 1 base and the V segment lost 4 bases, leaving 7 bases of the junction unmatched. The length of the CDR3 is 15 residues. Material: peripheral blood. The sequence was obtained from a woman over 75 with acute or convalescent COVID-19. This chain connects TRBV5-6 to TRBJ2-7, with 8 positions matching TRBD2. This CDR3 is CASSGASGRSYEQYF. In DNA form, the CDR3 reads TGTGCCAGCAGCGGGGCTAGCGGGCGTTCCTACGAGCAGTACTTC. The variable domain in full, completed from reference TRBV5-6 and TRBJ2-7, reads DAGVTQSPTHLIKTRGQQVTLRCSPKSGHDTVSWYQQALGQGPQFIFQYYEEEERQRGNFPDRFSGHQFPNYSSELNVNALLLGDSALYLCASSGASGRSYEQYFGPGTRLTVT.